The 10 T cell receptor beta chains listed next were all sequenced from one sample in a study of blood T cell repertoires in COVID-19. Assay used: immunoSEQ multiplex PCR; TCRdb lists only in-frame clones, some missing. The sample lists approximately 530,000 clones, less than 90% occurring once. Sequencing was carried out using peripheral blood. All receptors come from a woman aged 50 to 60 with COVID-19, enrolled during active disease.

For this clone: At the DNA level, this CDR3 is encoded by other sequences in the same sample as well. The rearrangement links TRBV3-1 (or the pseudogene TRBV3-2) to TRBJ1-1; D is possibly TRBD1 (6 bases). This CDR3 spans 14 amino acids. CDR1 LGHDT and CDR2 YNNKEL come from the germline V gene (reference sequence). V shed 1 base and J shed 5 bases, with 11 bases lying between them. As DNA, the CDR3 is TGTGCCAGCAGCCAAGTTGGCAGGGGAACTGAAGCTTTCTTT. This encodes CASSQVGRGTEAFF.

This clone has just one count. The rearrangement joins TRBV30 to TRBJ2-2; possibly TRBD2 for D (6 bases). V shed 1 base and J shed 4 bases, with 10 bases lying between them. Germline V lookup: CDR1 GTSNPN, CDR2 SVGIG (reference sequence). The CDR3 sequence is 14 residues long. CDR3 sequence: CAWSGGATTGELFF. In DNA, the CDR3 is TGTGCCTGGAGTGGCGGGGCCACCACCGGGGAGCTGTTTTTT.

Comment on this clone: This sample includes further DNA sequences coding for the same CDR3. The V call is TRBV27, the J call TRBJ2-1; 14 bases align to TRBD2. Germline trimming cut 3 bases from V and 7 bases from J; bases unmatched to any gene: 2. The CDR3 extends over 15 amino acids. Germline V lookup: CDR1 MNHEY, CDR2 SMNVEV (reference sequence). CDR3 coding DNA: TGTGCCAGCAGTTTGACTAGCGGGGGGGCAAATGAGCAGTTCTTC. Translating gives CASSLTSGGANEQFF.

V and J are TRBV3-1 (or the pseudogene TRBV3-2) and TRBJ2-5, with 8 nucleotides matching TRBD2. The CDR3 is 14 residues long. Germline values: CDR1 LGHDT, CDR2 YNNKEL (reference sequence). V dropped 4 bases and J dropped 4; count of bases not matched to a gene: 5. The CDR3 is CASSPRGDGETQYF. The CDR3 region has the DNA TGTGCCAGCAGCCCGCGGGGGGACGGAGAGACCCAGTACTTC.

J is TRBJ2-1 and V is TRBV3-1 (or the pseudogene TRBV3-2); a weak D match, TRBD2 (5 bases). This CDR3 is 15 amino acids long. Trimming shortened V by 1 base and J by 6 bases, and 13 bases separated the two germline ends. In germline, CDR1 is LGHDT, CDR2 YNNKEL (reference sequence). Written as DNA, the CDR3 is TGTGCCAGCAGCCAAGGAGGACTTGCCGTCAATGAGCAGTTCTTC. Amino acid sequence: CASSQGGLAVNEQFF.

The chain couples TRBV12-3 or TRBV12-4 to TRBJ2-2, with a weak D call TRBD2 (5 bases). The CDR3 totals 13 residues. V was shortened by 6 bases and J by 6 bases, with 11 bases between the two germline ends. Here the CDR3 DNA reads TGTGCCAGCAGAATTACTAGGCCCGGGGAGCTGTTTTTT. Amino acids: CASRITRPGELFF.

The chain couples TRBV29-1 to TRBJ2-7; no reliable D call. The CDR3 has 11 amino acids. Trimming took off 2 bases at V and 4 bases at J, with 6 bases between the two ends. The germline V gene encodes CDR1 SQVTM and CDR2 ANQGSEA. CDR3 sequence reads: CSVEFLYEQYF. The DNA for the CDR3 is TGCAGCGTTGAATTTCTGTACGAGCAGTACTTC.

This chain joins TRBV27 and TRBJ1-6; possibly TRBD1 for D (5 bases). V gave up 2 bases and J gave up 7 bases, with 18 bases separating them. CDR1 MNHEY and CDR2 SMNVEV come from the germline V gene (reference sequence). This CDR3 has 17 residues. CDR3 in amino acids: CASSLIYIPGLNSPLHF. CDR3 in DNA: TGTGCCAGCAGTTTAATCTATATTCCAGGGTTAAATTCACCCCTCCACTTT.

This clone was seen just once. The genes are TRBV5-1 and TRBJ1-5; tentatively, D is TRBD1 (5 bases). The germline V gene has CDR1 SGHRS and CDR2 YFSETQ. Trimming left V 4 bases short and J 3 bases short, with 11 bases between. The CDR3 has 14 amino acids. The CDR3 nucleotides are TGCGCCAGCAGCCCCCAGGGCTCCAATCAGCCCCAGCATTTT. It is translated as CASSPQGSNQPQHF. Full variable domain (outside the CDR3, taken from reference TRBV5-1 and TRBJ1-5): KAGVTQTPRYLIKTRGQQVTLSCSPISGHRSVSWYQQTPGQGLQFLFEYFSETQRNKGNFPGRFSGRQFSNSRSEMNVSTLELGDSALYLCASSPQGSNQPQHFGDGTRLSIL.

The genes are TRBV6-5 and TRBJ1-2; 7 bases match TRBD1. Germline assignment: CDR1 MNHEY and CDR2 SVGAGI. The trim removed 5 bases at V and 2 bases at J, leaving 8 bases unmatched. The CDR3 contains 15 residues. The CDR3 DNA reads TGTGCCAGCAGTAGAACCAACAGGGGAAACTATGGCTACACCTTC. Its translation: CASSRTNRGNYGYTF.